These T cell receptor beta chains were read from a single sample in a study of tumor-infiltrating lymphocytes in localized non-small cell lung cancer. Generated by immunoSEQ multiplex PCR, the TCRdb table keeps only in-frame clones and is missing some. This sample has 15,000 to 20,000 clones, with 65% to 85% found just once. Sequencing input: lung tumor tissue. The receptors here all came from a human donor with non-small cell lung cancer. Both conserved end residues are part of each CDR3. The order of the fields is clone size, D gene, J gene, V gene, CDR3 DNA, CDR3 protein. A D gene is named only where the DNA matches it firmly. Rows may omit the clone size; those that give it use once, few, many or a size class.

NA NA TRBJ1-5 TRBV19 TGTGCCAGTAAATCGAGCAATCAGCCCCAGCATTTT CASKSSNQPQHF
NA NA TRBJ2-7 TRBV6-5 TGTGCCAGCAGAACGCCAATCTCCTACGAGCAGTACTTC CASRTPISYEQYF
NA TRBD1 TRBJ2-3 TRBV2 TGTGCCAGCAGGACACAGGGGACACTCACAGATACGCAGTATTTT CASRTQGTLTDTQYF
NA TRBD1 TRBJ1-4 TRBV5-1 TGCGCCAGTCGGACAGGGTCAGGCCGTGAAAAACTGTTTTTT CASRTGSGREKLFF
once NA TRBJ2-3 TRBV7-6 TGTGCCAGCAGCGCCGGACAGACCCTAAGCACAGATACGCAGTATTTT CASSAGQTLSTDTQYF
NA TRBD2 TRBJ2-1 TRBV10-3 TGTGCCATCAGTGAGTCGAGGACTAGCGGGGCCGATGAGCAGTTCTTC CAISESRTSGADEQFF
NA NA TRBJ2-7 TRBV11-2 TGTGCCAGCAGCTCCCCTTTCTTTGAGCAGTACTTC CASSSPFFEQYF
NA TRBD1 TRBJ1-1 TRBV7-3 TGTGCCAGCAGTCAAGGGGACAGGTTTACGCTGAACACTGAAGCTTTCTTT CASSQGDRFTLNTEAFF
NA NA TRBJ1-2 TRBV27 TGTGCCAGCAGTTTTATCGGGGGGCAAATTAACTATGGCTACACCTTC CASSFIGGQINYGYTF
NA NA TRBJ1-1 TRBV14 TGTGCCAGCAGCCGAACGTTTCGGGACACTGAAGCTTTCTTT CASSRTFRDTEAFF
few TRBD1 TRBJ1-2 TRBV7-9 TGTGCCAGCAGCCGACAGGGGGCTGATGGCTACACCTTC CASSRQGADGYTF
NA NA TRBJ1-5 TRBV5-6 TGTGCCAGCAGCTCCCGGGGGGCGCCGGGCGCTAGTCAGCCCCAGCATTTT CASSSRGAPGASQPQHF
NA NA TRBJ1-2 TRBV5-8 TGTGCCAGCAGCTGGGGGGCGGCCTATGGCTACACCTTC CASSWGAAYGYTF
NA NA TRBJ1-2 TRBV6-1 TGTGCCAGCAGTGAATGGGGGGCTGGCTACACCTTC CASSEWGAGYTF
NA NA TRBJ2-7 TRBV30 TGTGCCTGGAGTCCCGTCGGGGGGCGCGGGTACGAGCAGTACTTC CAWSPVGGRGYEQYF
NA NA TRBJ1-2 TRBV7-2 TGTGCCAGCAGTCGAGGAGATGGCTACACCTTC CASSRGDGYTF
few TRBD1 TRBJ1-5 TRBV19 TGTGCCAGTAGTACCGGACAGGGGACTAATCAGCCCCAGCATTTT CASSTGQGTNQPQHF
NA NA TRBJ2-1 TRBV27 TGTGCCAGCAGTTTAGGTCGACAGTACAATGAGCAGTTCTTC CASSLGRQYNEQFF
NA NA TRBJ2-1 TRBV28 TGTGCCAGCAGTTTAGCGGGGACATACAATGAGCAGTTCTTC CASSLAGTYNEQFF
once TRBD2 TRBJ2-1 TRBV19 TGTGCCAGTAGTATTGGGGGGGGCTCCTACAATGAGCAGTTCTTC CASSIGGGSYNEQFF
NA NA TRBJ2-7 TRBV11-2 TGTGCCAGCAACTTCGGGGCCTACGAGCAGTACTTC CASNFGAYEQYF
NA NA TRBJ2-3 TRBV28 TGTGCCAGCAGTTTCCGGCAGGGGCCGAACCCGCTCGACACAGATACGCAGTATTTT CASSFRQGPNPLDTDTQYF
NA NA TRBJ2-7 TRBV6-6 TGTGCCAGCAGTTTGAGCGGCGGAGTTAGCTCCTACGAGCAGTACTTC CASSLSGGVSSYEQYF
few NA TRBJ2-2 TRBV29-1 TGCAGCGTTGCAAGTACTATTTATACCGGGGAGCTGTTTTTT CSVASTIYTGELFF
NA TRBD1 TRBJ2-7 TRBV6-1 TGTGCCAGCAGTGTCCGACAGGGGGCGGGTGAGCAGTACTTC CASSVRQGAGEQYF
NA NA TRBJ2-5 TRBV7-2 TGTGCCAGCAGCTTTCAGGGTGGGGGGGAGACCCAGTACTTC CASSFQGGGETQYF
NA NA TRBJ2-7 TRBV7-2 TGTGCCAGCAGCTTAGTTGTTCGAGTCAGATCCTACGAGCAGTACTTC CASSLVVRVRSYEQYF
NA TRBD2 TRBJ2-1 TRBV19 TGTGCCAGTAGTCAATATGAACCGCGGACTAGCGGTCCCAATGAGCAGTTCTTC CASSQYEPRTSGPNEQFF
NA TRBD1 TRBJ2-7 TRBV18 TGTGCCAGCTCCCGACAGGGTACCTACGAGCAGTACTTC CASSRQGTYEQYF
NA NA TRBJ1-4 TRBV7-6 TGTGCCAGCAGCCTTGGTTCGGGCGTTGGTAATGAAAAACTGTTTTTT CASSLGSGVGNEKLFF
NA NA TRBJ1-3 TRBV5-5 TGTGCCAGCAGCTTTCAGGGTCGAGGAAACACCATATATTTT CASSFQGRGNTIYF
once NA TRBJ2-3 TRBV7-2 TGTGCCAGCAGCTCCCTATTAATAAGCACAGATACGCAGTATTTT CASSSLLISTDTQYF
NA NA TRBJ2-3 TRBV11-3 TGTGCCAGCAGCTCCCGTTGGGGGAATTCAACAGATACGCAGTATTTT CASSSRWGNSTDTQYF
NA TRBD1 TRBJ2-4 TRBV28 TGTGCCAGCAGTTTCCAAGGGACAGGGCTAGCCAAAAACATTCAGTACTTC CASSFQGTGLAKNIQYF
NA NA TRBJ2-3 TRBV5-8 TGTGCCAGCAGCCAAGAGGGGCAGGCTACAGATACGCAGTATTTT CASSQEGQATDTQYF
NA NA TRBJ2-3 TRBV7-3 TGTGCCAGCAGCTTAGGCCCAAGCACAGATACGCAGTATTTT CASSLGPSTDTQYF
NA NA TRBJ2-7 TRBV2 TGTGCCAGCACCACGGAGGGGGTCTACGAGCAGTACTTC CASTTEGVYEQYF
few NA TRBJ1-5 TRBV4-2 TGTGCCAGCAGCCAAGATATGGCGGGCTATCAGCCCCAGCATTTT CASSQDMAGYQPQHF
NA TRBD1 TRBJ2-2 TRBV19 TGTGCCAGTAGTTCCGACAGGGCTACCGGGGAGCTGTTTTTT CASSSDRATGELFF
NA NA TRBJ2-6 TRBV11-3 TGTGCCAGCAGCCCACCTGGGGCCAACGTCCTGACTTTC CASSPPGANVLTF
NA NA TRBJ1-5 TRBV7-2 TGTGCCAGCAGCTTAGCGGGGCCCTGGGGCAATCAGCCCCAGCATTTT CASSLAGPWGNQPQHF
NA NA TRBJ1-2 TRBV4-2 TGTGCCAGCAGCCAAGGATACGGGTATGGCTACACCTTC CASSQGYGYGYTF
NA NA TRBJ1-2 TRBV21-1 TGTGCCAGCAGCCGGGGAGGAGGGCACCCTAACTATGGCTACACCTTC CASSRGGGHPNYGYTF
NA TRBD2 TRBJ2-1 TRBV19 TGTGCCAGTAACCCTTCTGGGGGGGTCGGCTCCTACAATGAGCAGTTCTTC CASNPSGGVGSYNEQFF
NA NA TRBJ2-1 TRBV11-2 TGTGCCAGCAGCTTCGTTGACAGCTCCTACAATGAGCAGTTCTTC CASSFVDSSYNEQFF